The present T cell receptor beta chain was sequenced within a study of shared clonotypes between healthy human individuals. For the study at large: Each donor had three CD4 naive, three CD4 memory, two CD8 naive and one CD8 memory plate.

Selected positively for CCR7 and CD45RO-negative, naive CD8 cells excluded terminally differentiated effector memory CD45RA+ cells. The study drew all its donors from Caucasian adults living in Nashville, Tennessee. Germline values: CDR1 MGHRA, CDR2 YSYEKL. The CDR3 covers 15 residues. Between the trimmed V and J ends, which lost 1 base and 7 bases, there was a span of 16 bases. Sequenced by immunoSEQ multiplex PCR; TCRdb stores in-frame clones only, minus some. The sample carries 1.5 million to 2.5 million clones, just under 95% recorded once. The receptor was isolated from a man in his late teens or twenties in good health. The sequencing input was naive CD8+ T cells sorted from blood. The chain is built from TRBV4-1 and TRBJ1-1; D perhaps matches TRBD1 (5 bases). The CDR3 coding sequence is TGCGCCAGCAGCCAAGGGCCGGATTGGGACGGTGAAGCTTTCTTT. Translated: CASSQGPDWDGEAFF.